This TCR beta chain derives from a study of cytomegalovirus exposure and HLA in healthy donors. Turning to the study itself: Of 398 genotyped donors, about 80% clustered with self-reported Caucasian donors.

Study-level points and caveats: Reported performance of the classifier showed diagnosis of cytomegalovirus status with high specificity and sensitivity. Most CMV-associated TCR beta chains were later found to appear HLA-restricted. Solely CMV serostatus was available to characterize immune exposure.

This clone came up once. The antigen is undetermined. Germline values: CDR1 MGHRA, CDR2 YSYEKL. V lost 4 bases, J lost 6 bases, and 12 bases lay in between. The CDR3 has 13 residues. PCR used 60 Vbeta primers and 13 Jbeta primers. Sequenced by immunoSEQ multiplex PCR; TCRdb stores in-frame clones only, minus some. Of 57,000 or so clones in the sample, around two thirds are singletons; the top ten hold less than 20%. This TCR came from a woman aged 55-70 years in good health and CMV-seropositive. The gene calls are TRBV4-1 and TRBJ1-2; D uncertain. Sequenced sample: PBMCs. CDR3 bases: TGCGCCAGCAGCCTAAATATCGCGGATGGCTACACCTTC. Its translation is CASSLNIADGYTF.